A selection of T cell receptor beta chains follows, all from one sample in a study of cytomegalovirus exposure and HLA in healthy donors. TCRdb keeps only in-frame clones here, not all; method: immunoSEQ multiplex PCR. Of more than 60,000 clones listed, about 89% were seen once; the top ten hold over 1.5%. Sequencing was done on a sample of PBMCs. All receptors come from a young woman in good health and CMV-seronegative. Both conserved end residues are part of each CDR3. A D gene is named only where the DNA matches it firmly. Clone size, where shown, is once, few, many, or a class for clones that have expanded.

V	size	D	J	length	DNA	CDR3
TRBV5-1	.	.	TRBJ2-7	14	TGCGCCAGCAGCCCAGGACTCCTACCCTACGAGCAGTACTTC	CASSPGLLPYEQYF
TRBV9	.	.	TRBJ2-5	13	TGTGCCAGCAGCGTTCGGGGCCAAGAGACCCAGTACTTC	CASSVRGQETQYF
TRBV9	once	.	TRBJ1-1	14	TGTGCCAGCAGCGTAGAATCCGGGAGGAAGGAAGCTTTCTTT	CASSVESGRKEAFF
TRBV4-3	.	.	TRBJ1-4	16	TGCGCCAGCAGCCCCTCGCAGGGTGAGGCTAATGAAAAACTGTTTTTT	CASSPSQGEANEKLFF
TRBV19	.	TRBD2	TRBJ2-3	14	TGTGCCAGTAGTATGGGACTACCTCCAGATACGCAGTATTTT	CASSMGLPPDTQYF
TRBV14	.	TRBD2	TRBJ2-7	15	TGTGCCAGCAGCCAAATGGGAGCGGGACCCCTCGGGCAGTACTTC	CASSQMGAGPLGQYF
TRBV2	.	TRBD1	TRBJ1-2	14	TGTGCCAGCAGTTTCCGACAGGGATTGTATGGCTACACCTTC	CASSFRQGLYGYTF
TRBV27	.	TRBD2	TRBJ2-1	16	TGTGCCAGCAGTCCCTCGGCGGGGGGATTCTACAATGAGCAGTTCTTC	CASSPSAGGFYNEQFF
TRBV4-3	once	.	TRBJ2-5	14	TGCGCCAGCAGCCAAGGGCAGAACCAAGAGACCCAGTACTTC	CASSQGQNQETQYF
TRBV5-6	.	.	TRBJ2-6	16	TGTGCCAGCAGGAATTCACAGGGTGCTGGGGCCAACGTCCTGACTTTC	CASRNSQGAGANVLTF
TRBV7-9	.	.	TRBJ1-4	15	TGTGCCAGCAGCGTTGGGCTCCCCGGTCGGGAAAAACTGTTTTTT	CASSVGLPGREKLFF
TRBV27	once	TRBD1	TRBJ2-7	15	TGTGCCAGCAGCCTGGGACAGGGGATGACCTACGAGCAGTACTTC	CASSLGQGMTYEQYF
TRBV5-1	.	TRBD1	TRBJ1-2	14	TGCGCCAGCAGTATTACCGGGACAGGGGATGGCTACACCTTC	CASSITGTGDGYTF
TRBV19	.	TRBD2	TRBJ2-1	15	TGTGCCAGTAGTATAGTGTCTAGCGGGCGCAATGAGCAGTTCTTC	CASSIVSSGRNEQFF
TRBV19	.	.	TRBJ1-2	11	TGTGCCAGTAGTAAAGCGCGGGGCTACACCTTC	CASSKARGYTF
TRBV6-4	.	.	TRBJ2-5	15	TGTGCCAGCAGCAGACAGGCACCTGGGGAAGAGACCCAGTACTTC	CASSRQAPGEETQYF
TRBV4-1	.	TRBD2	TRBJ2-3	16	TGCGCCAGCAGCAAGGGGACTAGCGGTAGCACAGATACGCAGTATTTT	CASSKGTSGSTDTQYF
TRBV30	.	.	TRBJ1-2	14	TGTGCCTGGAGCGCTCCCGTTAGCAAGGGGTGGCACACCTTC	CAWSAPVSKGWHTF
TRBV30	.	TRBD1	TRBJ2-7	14	TGTGCCTGGACCAGGACAGGGGCCTTCGACGAGCAGTACTTC	CAWTRTGAFDEQYF
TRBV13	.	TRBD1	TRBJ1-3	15	TGTGCCAGCAGCGCCACAGGGGGGACTGGAAACACCATATATTTT	CASSATGGTGNTIYF
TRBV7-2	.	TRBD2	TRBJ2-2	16	TGTGCCAGCAGCTTGCCTTTAGCGGGGGTCGCCGGGGAGCTGTTTTTT	CASSLPLAGVAGELFF
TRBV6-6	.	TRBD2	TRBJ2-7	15	TGTGCCAGCAGACCTAGCGGGTACCGCTCCTACGAGCAGTACTTC	CASRPSGYRSYEQYF
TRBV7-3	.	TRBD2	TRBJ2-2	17	TGTGCCAGCAGCCCTAGGTTTGGGCGGGAGAATGGCGGGGAGCTGTTTTTT	CASSPRFGRENGGELFF
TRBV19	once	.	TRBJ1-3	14	TGTGCCAGTAGTTCCCAGGGATTAACAGACACCATATATTTT	CASSSQGLTDTIYF
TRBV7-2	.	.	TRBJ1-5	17	TGTGCCAGCAGCCCTCTCGGGTCAACCTATAGCAATCAGCCCCAGCATTTT	CASSPLGSTYSNQPQHF
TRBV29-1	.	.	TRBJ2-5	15	TGCAGCGTTGAACTGTCCAGGGGGGTAGGAGAGACCCAGTACTTC	CSVELSRGVGETQYF
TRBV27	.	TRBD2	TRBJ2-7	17	TGTGCCAGCAGCCCGATCCCCATAGCGGGAATAACCTACGAGCAGTACTTC	CASSPIPIAGITYEQYF
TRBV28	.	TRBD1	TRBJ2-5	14	TGTGCCAGCAGTTCGGCAGGGGGCCCAGAGACCCAGTACTTC	CASSSAGGPETQYF
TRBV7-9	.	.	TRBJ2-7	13	TGTGCCAGCAGCCGCGGTGGGTCCTACGAGCAGTACTTC	CASSRGGSYEQYF
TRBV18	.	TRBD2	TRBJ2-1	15	TGTGCCAGCTCACAGGGACTAAGGGGTTTGGTTGAGCAGTTCTTC	CASSQGLRGLVEQFF
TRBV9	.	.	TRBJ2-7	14	TGTGCCAGCAGCGTAGGGGCCGGGGGTTACGAGCAGTACTTC	CASSVGAGGYEQYF
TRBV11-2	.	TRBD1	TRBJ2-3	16	TGTGCCAGCAGCCCCTGGGACAGGGGTGCTGGAGATACGCAGTATTTT	CASSPWDRGAGDTQYF
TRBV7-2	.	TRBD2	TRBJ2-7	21	TGTGCCAGCAGCTTAGCTGGATCCCAATGGGGGAGCGGGAGGGACCCCTACGAGCAGTACTTC	CASSLAGSQWGSGRDPYEQYF
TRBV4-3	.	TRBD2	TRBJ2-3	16	TGCGCCAGCAGCCAAGCGGGACTAGGTAGCACAGATACGCAGTATTTT	CASSQAGLGSTDTQYF
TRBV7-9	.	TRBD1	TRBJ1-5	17	TGTGCCAGCAGCTTTCGACAGGGGGCAAGAGGCAATCAGCCCCAGCATTTT	CASSFRQGARGNQPQHF
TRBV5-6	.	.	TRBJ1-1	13	TGTGCCAGCAGCTTTACAGGGAACACTGAAGCTTTCTTT	CASSFTGNTEAFF
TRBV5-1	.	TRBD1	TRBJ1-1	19	TGCGCCAGCAGCTTGGATCCCCGAGGGGCCAGGGGGATGAACACTGAAGCTTTCTTT	CASSLDPRGARGMNTEAFF
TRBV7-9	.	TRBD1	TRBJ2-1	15	TGTGCCAGCAGCCGCAGGACAGGGACTTACAATGAGCAGTTCTTC	CASSRRTGTYNEQFF
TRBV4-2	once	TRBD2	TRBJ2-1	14	TGTGCCAGCAGCCGTCGGGGGGAGTACAATGAGCAGTTCTTC	CASSRRGEYNEQFF
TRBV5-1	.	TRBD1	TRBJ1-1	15	TGCGCCAGCAGCATTAGACAGGGGTTGAACACTGAAGCTTTCTTT	CASSIRQGLNTEAFF
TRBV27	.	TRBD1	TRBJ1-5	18	TGTGCCAGCAGTTTATGGGGACAGGGGAGGTTGAGCAATCAGCCCCAGCATTTT	CASSLWGQGRLSNQPQHF
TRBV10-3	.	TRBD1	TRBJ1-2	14	TGTGCCATCAGTGAGCTACAGGGGAGAGGTGGCTACACCTTC	CAISELQGRGGYTF
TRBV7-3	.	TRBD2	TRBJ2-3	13	TGTGCCAGCAGCTTATCCCTCGGGGGGACGCAGTATTTT	CASSLSLGGTQYF
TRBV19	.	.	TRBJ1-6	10	TGTGCCAGCCCCTATTCACCCCTCCACTTT	CASPYSPLHF
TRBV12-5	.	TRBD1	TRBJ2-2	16	TGTGCTAGCTTCCCTTGGGGACAGGGTGACACCGGGGAGCTGTTTTTT	CASFPWGQGDTGELFF
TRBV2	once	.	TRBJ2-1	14	TGTGCCAGCAACCCCGAGGGGGTGAGGAATGAGCAGTTCTTC	CASNPEGVRNEQFF
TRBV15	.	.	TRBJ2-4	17	TGTGCCACCAGCAGAGATCCGGGCAGGGGAACCAAAAACATTCAGTACTTC	CATSRDPGRGTKNIQYF